This TCR beta chain was sequenced in a study of blood T cell repertoires in COVID-19. Study-wide context: In each case, the material was cDNA or gDNA derived from T cells, B-cell-depleted T cells, or PBMCs.

Per the authors' pipeline: Estimated nucleated cell counts came from reference gene primer amplification. This table comes from immunoSEQ multiplex PCR, and its TCRdb copy is limited to in-frame clones, with some not included. V, J and clone size derive from that table, while D and trimming were established from the DNA sequence. The table has some 320,000 clones, more than 70% seen once. The receptor comes from a woman in her fifties or sixties who had recovered from COVID-19. The material sequenced was peripheral blood.

The CDR3 is CASSISLSTNEKLFF. In nucleotides, the CDR3 is TGTGCCAGTAGTATTTCTCTGTCAACTAATGAAAAACTGTTTTTT. This rearrangement joins TRBV19 to TRBJ1-4; D is ambiguous. CDR3 size: 15 residues. Trimming pared 3 bases from V and 0 bases from J, leaving 8 bases between. Germline CDR1 is LNHDA and CDR2 is SQIVND (reference sequence).